These 6 T cell receptor beta chains were sequenced from one sample in a study of shared clonotypes between healthy human individuals. Only in-frame clones appear in the TCRdb table, and some are missing; sequencing was by immunoSEQ multiplex PCR. The sample gives about 2.4 million clones, 90% to 95% of which show up once; around 0.4% is in the top ten. The specimen was naive CD4+ T cells from PBMCs. Stated subset: CD45RA+ positively selected. The receptors shown here come from a man aged 18 to 30 in good health. Some clones in this sample may be carry-over from other donors' samples.

The chain couples TRBV5-1 to TRBJ2-2; no definite D call. CDR1 SGHRS and CDR2 YFSETQ come from the germline V gene. V was trimmed by 0 bases and J by 0 bases, leaving 6 bases between them. The CDR3 covers 15 residues. The CDR3 loop reads CASSLAQSNTGELFF. CDR3 nucleotide sequence: TGCGCCAGCAGCTTGGCCCAGTCGAACACCGGGGAGCTGTTTTTT.

V usage is TRBV6-5 and J usage is TRBJ1-2, with D perhaps TRBD1 (5 bases). Trimming pared 7 bases from V and 4 bases from J, leaving 16 bases between. The germline gives CDR1 MNHEY, CDR2 SVGAGI. The CDR3 spans 14 residues. The CDR3 nucleotides are TGTGCCAGCAAGGCCCCAGACAGTAGCTATGGCTACACCTTC. Amino acids: CASKAPDSSYGYTF.

This chain joins TRBV5-4 and TRBJ1-3, with D perhaps matching TRBD1 (5 bases). The CDR3 runs to 16 residues. CDR1 is SGHNT, CDR2 YYREEE, per germline (reference sequence). The V and J ends lost 3 bases and 4 bases respectively, with 17 bases between them. CDR3 nucleotide sequence: TGTGCCAGCAGCTGGACCCAGGGCTTGGAGGGAAACACCATATATTTT. It specifies CASSWTQGLEGNTIYF.

The J gene is TRBJ2-3, the V gene TRBV4-2; D remains ambiguous. The CDR3 is 16 residues long. Germline V lookup: CDR1 LGHNA, CDR2 YNFKEQ. Trimming left V 6 bases short and J 3 bases short, with 19 bases between. CDR3 coding DNA: TGTGCCAGCAGGCAAAACGACCGCGGATTGACAGATACGCAGTATTTT. Protein product: CASRQNDRGLTDTQYF.

V and J are TRBV7-9 and TRBJ2-5; TRBD2 matches at 7 bases. TRBJ2-7 explains the end of the DNA better; the J call may be wrong. This CDR3 region has 14 residues. Germline-derived CDR1 and CDR2 are SEHNR and FQNEAQ (reference sequence). CDR3 nucleotide sequence: TGTGCCAGCAGCTTGGGGACTATTAGCTACGAGCAGTACTTC. Its translation: CASSLGTISYEQYF.

The chain has TRBV5-5 and TRBJ2-1; 10 positions agree with TRBD2. Germline V gene lookup returns CDR1 SGHKS and CDR2 YYEKEE (reference sequence). The CDR3 totals 17 residues. J gave up 10 bases and V 0 bases, and 13 bases lay outside the gene matches. The CDR3 is CASSLGPRASGRWEQFF. The CDR3 bases are TGTGCCAGCAGCTTGGGACCAAGGGCTAGCGGGAGATGGGAGCAGTTCTTC.